Below, 18 T cell receptor beta chains from the same sample are listed, as sequenced in a study of T cell repertoires in cytomegalovirus infection. Their cognate antigens are unknown. TCRdb fed the reads into MiXCR, producing one record per CDR3 protein. This table holds about 700,000 distinct CDR3 sequences, around 30% found once. The sequencing used cultured PBMCs, collected from culture after CMV antigen stimulation. These receptors were collected from a human donor in good health (CMV status not recorded). Some clones in this sample may be carry-over from other donors' samples.

This clonotype was seen more than once but under ten times. The chain employs TRBV6-2 or TRBV6-3 and TRBJ1-1; 8 bases fit TRBD1. In germline, CDR1 is MNHEY, CDR2 SVGEGT. The CDR3 sequence is 16 residues long. V lost 7 bases and J lost 4; bases outside the gene matches: 14. CDR3 amino acids: CASTDPRQQGVTEAFF. In nucleotides, the CDR3 is TGTGCCAGCACAGACCCCCGCCAACAGGGGGTCACTGAAGCTTTCTTT.

This clonotype was seen a few times. The CDR3 DNA reads as TGTGCCAGCAGTTCCAAAACAGGCCGCTTTAAGTCACCCCTCCACTTT. This translates into CASSSKTGRFKSPLHF. The V call is TRBV28, the J call TRBJ1-6; weak D call: TRBD1 (5 bases). This CDR3 spans 16 amino acids. Trimming took 4 bases from V and 10 from J, leaving 20 bases between them. Germline CDR1 and CDR2: MDHEN and SYDVKM.

This clonotype was picked up a small number of times. The genes are TRBV12-3 or TRBV12-4 and TRBJ2-1; TRBD2 aligns across 8 bases. Trimming at V came to 3 bases and at J to 1 base, leaving 2 bases not matched to a gene. This CDR3 is 15 amino acids long. The CDR3 is CASSFLAGSYNEQFF. The CDR3 DNA reads TGTGCCAGCAGTTTTTTAGCGGGATCCTACAATGAGCAGTTCTTC.

This chain uses TRBV5-4 with TRBJ2-2; D ambiguous. The V end lost 0 bases, the J end lost 6 bases, and 6 bases lay between the germline ends. CDR1 is SGHNT and CDR2 is YYREEE in the germline V gene (reference sequence). This CDR3 spans 13 amino acids. CDR3 sequence: CASSLGLSGELFF. The CDR3 DNA reads TGTGCCAGCAGCTTGGGGTTGTCCGGGGAGCTGTTTTTT.

The sample holds a few counts of this clonotype. This sequence joins TRBV6-2 or TRBV6-3 and TRBJ2-7; no clear D. Trimming removed 10 bases at V and 3 bases at J, with 7 bases between. The CDR3 spans 10 residues. CDR1 is MNHEY, CDR2 SVGEGT, per germline. The CDR3 sequence is CATSRYEQYF. The CDR3 bases are TGTGCCACGAGCCGCTACGAGCAGTACTTC.

The chain uses TRBV6-2 or TRBV6-3 and TRBJ2-7; D may be TRBD2 (6 bases). Deletions cut 0 bases from V and 7 bases from J, with 22 bases between. Germline CDR1 and CDR2: MNHEY and SVGEGT. This CDR3 has 17 amino acids. In DNA form, the CDR3 reads TGTGCCAGCAGTTACTCGATGTGGTCGAGCTCCCGGGGGGAGCAGTACTTC. This translates into CASSYSMWSSSRGEQYF.

This clonotype was counted many times. The J gene is TRBJ1-4, the V gene TRBV7-2, with D hard to call. Germline loops: CDR1 SGHTA, CDR2 FQGNSA. CDR3 length: 14 amino acids. V was trimmed by 5 bases and J by 10 bases, leaving 17 bases between them. This chain's CDR3 is CASSLRAGWGKLFF. The CDR3 region has the DNA TGTGCCAGCAGCCTCCGGGCAGGATGGGGAAAACTGTTTTTT.

The rearrangement uses TRBV20-1 and TRBJ1-6; 7 bases line up with TRBD1. This CDR3 contains 12 residues. J gave up 10 bases and V 6 bases, and 6 bases lay outside the gene matches. Per the germline V gene, CDR1 is DFQATT and CDR2 is SNEGSKA (reference sequence). The CDR3 here is CSATKTGSPLHF. In DNA form, the CDR3 reads TGCAGTGCCACGAAGACAGGGTCACCCCTCCACTTT.

J is TRBJ2-7 and V is TRBV12-3 or TRBV12-4, with 7 bases lining up with TRBD1. Trimming took 7 bases from V and 3 from J; bases not matched to a gene: 12. The CDR3 covers 15 residues. The CDR3 region has the DNA TGTGCCAGCACACGGACAGGACAGGCGATCTACGAGCAGTACTTC. Its protein is CASTRTGQAIYEQYF.

J is TRBJ1-1 and V is TRBV20-1; 7 bases fit TRBD1. V was clipped by 3 bases and J by 2 bases; unmatched bases: 12. Germline V lookup: CDR1 DFQATT, CDR2 SNEGSKA (reference sequence). The CDR3 extends over 16 amino acids. CDR3 coding DNA: TGCAGTGCTAGTATCCCACCGACAGGGTATAACACTGAAGCTTTCTTT. Its translation is CSASIPPTGYNTEAFF.

This clonotype was counted ten times or more. The chain links TRBV7-2 to TRBJ2-7; TRBD1 is a possible D gene (6 bases). This CDR3 contains 13 residues. CDR1 and CDR2 (germline): SGHTA, FQGNSA. V dropped 4 bases and J dropped 6 bases, with 13 bases sitting between them. The CDR3 coding sequence is TGTGCCAGCAGCTCGTGGGACATGACCGAGCAGTACTTC. Protein sequence: CASSSWDMTEQYF.

This sequence joins TRBV29-1 and TRBJ1-2; D is unresolved. Germline CDR1 reads SQVTM; CDR2 reads ANQGSEA. The CDR3 is 13 amino acids. Trimming left V 4 bases short and J 6 bases short, with 15 bases between. The CDR3 DNA follows: TGCAGCGTTGTGCGGTCGTTGGACGATGGCTACACCTTC. Amino acids: CSVVRSLDDGYTF.

This sequence joins TRBV12-3 or TRBV12-4 and TRBJ2-1, with 10 bases identical to TRBD2. This CDR3 is 14 amino acids long. Trimming cost V 7 bases and J 9 bases; bases outside gene matches: 9. The CDR3 reads CASTPRTSGGEQFF. CDR3 bases: TGTGCCAGCACCCCCAGGACTAGCGGTGGTGAGCAGTTCTTC.

The chain recombines TRBV5-5 with TRBJ1-5; D is undetermined. Trimming removed 2 bases at V and 6 bases at J, with 12 bases between. The CDR3 spans 14 residues. Germline CDR1 reads SGHKS; CDR2 reads YYEKEE (reference sequence). DNA for the CDR3: TGTGCCAGCAGCTTAACCCCCGAGGGTCAGCCCCAGCATTTT. It encodes CASSLTPEGQPQHF.

This chain links TRBV5-1 with TRBJ2-1; tentative D call: TRBD2 (6 bases). CDR3 length equals 14 residues. The V end was cut by 8 bases, the J end by 8 bases, with 20 bases between. The germline V gene has CDR1 SGHRS and CDR2 YFSETQ. The CDR3 protein is CARRGPRRGDEQFF. The CDR3, as DNA: TGCGCCAGGCGGGGACCCCGGAGGGGTGATGAGCAGTTCTTC.

This clonotype was seen a handful of times. The chain couples TRBV4-1 to TRBJ2-7; unclear D gene. V was cut by 0 bases and J by 0 bases, with 9 bases left in between. CDR1 is MGHRA and CDR2 is YSYEKL in the germline V gene. The CDR3 loop spans 15 amino acids. CDR3 DNA: TGCGCCAGCAGCCAAGAGGGCCTGAGCTCCTACGAGCAGTACTTC. Encoded protein: CASSQEGLSSYEQYF.

The table lists this clonotype with a few counts. V usage is TRBV27 and J usage is TRBJ2-1; TRBD1 matches 8 bases. The CDR3 totals 16 residues. In germline, CDR1 is MNHEY, CDR2 SMNVEV (reference sequence). With V trimmed by 2 bases and J by 5 bases, 8 bases remained unmatched. The CDR3 spells CASSLIRTGTHNEQFF. As DNA, the CDR3 is TGTGCCAGCAGTTTAATCCGGACAGGGACCCACAATGAGCAGTTCTTC.

V usage is TRBV6-8 and J usage is TRBJ2-3, with TRBD2 matching 8 bases. Trimming took 7 bases from V and 0 from J; bases not matched to a gene: 18. This CDR3 region has 19 residues. Germline V gives CDR1 MNHGY, CDR2 SAAAGT. CDR3 protein: CASTDTRRVAGGSTDTQYF. The CDR3 DNA is TGTGCCAGCACCGATACTAGACGGGTGGCGGGAGGAAGCACAGATACGCAGTATTTT.